Given below is one T cell receptor (beta chain) in context. Its antigen has not been determined. The record has no base qualities; no much larger clone is one base away. Counted from cysteine to phenylalanine, this CDR3 has 14 amino acids. Just the 42-base CDR3 DNA is kept, in frame starting at base 1. V is trimmed back by 4 bases and J by 4 bases, and the junction contains 5 bases that no gene match accounts for. The germline V gene (reference sequence) sets CDR1 to LGHDT and CDR2 to YNNKEL. The immunoSEQ Assay, a bias-controlled multiplex PCR, was used to amplify TCRbeta CDR3 regions from genomic DNA. The paper's data handling went like this. The number of nucleated cells in each sample was estimated from the amplification of reference gene primers within the assay. Sequence reads were collapsed and filtered to measure the absolute abundance of every unique TCRbeta CDR3 rearrangement. For each sample, productive Simpson clonality was calculated as the square root of Simpson's diversity index over productive rearrangements. Held by TCRdb, this immuneACCESS table contains in-frame sequences only and omits some clones. Under half of the omission traces to an unresolved V gene where checked; the cause of the rest is unknown. That table is the source of V, J and clone size, and D and trimming were worked out from the DNA. Counted in this sample were about 95,000 clones; 87% of them appeared once. Of the sample, about 15% falls within the top ten clones.

This sample stems from a study of blood T cell repertoires in COVID-19 (dated by TCRdb to the early 2020s). In terms of the full investigation: Samples covering the acute and convalescent phases of COVID-19 were provided by collaborators in the United States, Italy and Spain. The material from the prospective study consisted of cDNA or gDNA derived from T cells, B-cell-depleted T cells, or PBMCs. Subjects who had been exposed to COVID-19, were actively infected with it, or had recovered from it provided the deeply sampled blood TCRbeta repertoires that made up the dataset. A freely available public database, intended as a resource for researchers studying the immune response to SARS-CoV-2, is where the repertoires were released. Samples were obtained from the ongoing ImmuneRACE study (first 160 participants) and from about 1,300 subjects provided by 6 global collaborators. Nearly every sample came with metadata listing a de-identified subject ID, COVID-19 status, age in years and sex. Where available, HLA class I and class II types were obtained from metadata supplied by the sample provider rather than from assay-based typing. Overall results and qualifications from the work: The amount of clinical and demographic metadata varied by source and participant and was provided uncurated.

Whole blood was collected in K2EDTA tubes by collaborating institutions according to the institutions' own protocols. For TCRbeta analysis, collaborators shipped samples in one of three forms: frozen whole blood, isolated PBMCs, or DNA extracted from either of those sample types. This TCR derives from a human donor in a cohort sampled during active COVID-19. This chain is built from TRBV3-1 (or the pseudogene TRBV3-2) and TRBJ1-1, and 8 bases in between align with TRBD1. The specimen was peripheral blood. CDR3 loop: CASSLRQGTTEAFF. The nucleotide sequence reads TGTGCCAGCAGCCTCCGACAGGGGACCACTGAAGCTTTCTTT.